This T cell receptor beta chain appears in the sequencing data of a study of cytomegalovirus exposure and HLA in healthy donors. Study-wide findings and caveats: Sequencing had likely introduced a cluster of highly shared sequence variants as an artifact.

PCR primers comprised 60 Vbeta and 13 Jbeta primers. TCRdb keeps only in-frame clones here, not all; method: immunoSEQ multiplex PCR. The sample records some 57,000 clones, around 89% being singletons. A word on this clone: Its antigen is still unknown.

Germline trimming cut 2 bases from V and 0 bases from J; bases unmatched to any gene: 4. Per the germline V gene, CDR1 is MDHEN and CDR2 is SYDVKM. CDR3 length: 16 amino acids. The rearrangement links TRBV28 to TRBJ1-5; TRBD1 matches 7 bases. The sequenced sample was PBMCs. The TCR originated in a man aged 25 to 45 in good health and CMV-seropositive. CDR3 bases: TGTGCCAGCAGTTTAGGGACAGCTCTTAGCAATCAGCCCCAGCATTTT. The encoded protein is CASSLGTALSNQPQHF.